This TCR beta chain is drawn from a study of chronic HIV infection and antiretroviral therapy. The germline V gene encodes CDR1 SEHNR and CDR2 FQNEAQ (reference sequence). CDR3 size: 14 residues. V shed 4 bases and J 6 bases; nucleotides not matched to a gene: 5. TCRdb re-analysed the 5' RACE reads in MiXCR, keeping a single row per CDR3 protein. The sample holds under 55,000 distinct CDR3 sequences, approximately 19% seen once. This clonotype came up a few times. V gene TRBV7-9 combines with J gene TRBJ2-1; 8 bases fit TRBD1. This clonotype was sampled from an adult who had HIV and had not received antiretroviral therapy, or was an uninfected healthy control (not recorded which). Specimen: peripheral blood. The CDR3 coding sequence is TGTGCCAGCAGCTACAGACAGGGGAGCAATGAGCAGTTCTTC. The encoded protein is CASSYRQGSNEQFF.